Given below is one T cell receptor beta chain in context. The target antigen is unknown. The record originates from a study of T cell responses to AZD1222 COVID-19 vaccine. Study observations and caveats: CD4 TCRs covered the whole spike, strongest at regions 160-218 and 743-854. Repertoires were sampled only after the peak T cell response. Clonal diversity may have been underestimated in mostly white British donors.

V was clipped by 0 bases and J by 4 bases; unmatched bases: 2. Germline V gene data show CDR1 as SGDLS and CDR2 as YYNGEE. This CDR3 contains 15 residues. Only in-frame clones appear in the TCRdb table, and some are missing; sequencing was by immunoSEQ multiplex PCR. Found here are 200,000 to 250,000 clones, about 93% of them singletons; the top ten hold 0.9% to 1.1%. The sample consisted of peripheral blood, taken on day 0 of MenACWY control vaccination. The sequence derives from an adult in good health. The chain recombines TRBV9 with TRBJ2-3, with 10 bases that match TRBD1. The CDR3 nucleotides are TGTGCCAGCAGCGTAGGGGACAGGGGTGCAGATACGCAGTATTTT. It translates to CASSVGDRGADTQYF.